The source of this T cell receptor beta chain is a study of cytomegalovirus exposure and HLA in healthy donors. With 60 Vbeta and 13 Jbeta primers, the PCR was carried out. Repertoires were generated with immunoSEQ multiplex PCR, while TCRdb's copy carries only in-frame clones and drops some. The sample lists roughly 100,000 clones; roughly 80% were seen once. Study-wide results and caveats: Analysis was carried out at a later point, and it linked a missense DCLRE1C variant to TCR beta V- and J-gene trimming. Apart from CMV serostatus, no immune exposure information was available. A few CMV-associated chains were confirmed in vitro to be specific for CMV antigens. Later work associated roughly 15,000 TCR beta sequences with HLA alleles at 0.05 false discovery rate.

Remarks on this clone: Its matching antigen is unknown.

Source material: PBMCs. The clonotype was recovered from a man between 40 and 49 years old in good health and CMV-seronegative.

This CDR3 is CASSLESTGSYEQYF. The CDR3 coding sequence is TGTGCCAGCAGCTTAGAGAGCACAGGGAGCTACGAGCAGTACTTC. V usage is TRBV7-2 and J usage is TRBJ2-7, with D possibly matching TRBD1 (6 bases). The CDR3 loop spans 15 amino acids. CDR1 SGHTA and CDR2 FQGNSA come from the germline V gene. V lost 1 base to trimming and J lost 3 bases, with 13 bases between them.